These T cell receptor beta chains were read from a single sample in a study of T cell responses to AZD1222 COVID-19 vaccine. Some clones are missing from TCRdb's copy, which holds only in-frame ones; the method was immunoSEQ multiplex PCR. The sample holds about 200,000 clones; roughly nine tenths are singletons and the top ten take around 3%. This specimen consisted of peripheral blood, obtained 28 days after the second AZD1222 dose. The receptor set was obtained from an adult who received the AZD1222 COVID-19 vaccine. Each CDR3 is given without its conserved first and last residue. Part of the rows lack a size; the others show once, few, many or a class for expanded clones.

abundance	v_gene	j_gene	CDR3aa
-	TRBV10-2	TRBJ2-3	ASSETSGSSTDTQY
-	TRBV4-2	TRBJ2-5	ASSRGSGQETQY
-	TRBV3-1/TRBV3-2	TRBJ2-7	ASSPTLSGWASYEQY
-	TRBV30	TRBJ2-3	AWSMGGFTDTQY
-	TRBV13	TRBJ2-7	ASSLEGGDTYEQY
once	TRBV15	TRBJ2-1	ATSRDQTSGEQF
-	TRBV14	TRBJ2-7	ASSQTGTGGGEQY
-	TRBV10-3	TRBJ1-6	AISDPGTSPLH
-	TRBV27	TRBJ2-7	ASSLSGTGFEQY
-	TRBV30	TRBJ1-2	AWNTGVVGYGYT
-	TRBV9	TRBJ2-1	ASSTLGGTSYNEQF
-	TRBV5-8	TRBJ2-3	ASSATGTLSTDTQY
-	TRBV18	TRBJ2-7	ASSPPAVSSYEQY
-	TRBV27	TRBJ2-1	ASSFVTSGDNEQF
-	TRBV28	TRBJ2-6	ASSLMAGGLSGANVLT
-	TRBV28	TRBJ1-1	ASSTHYVWGGETVNTEAF
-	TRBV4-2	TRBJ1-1	ASSQDHSVNTEAF
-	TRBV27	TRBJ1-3	ASSLRVGGNTIY
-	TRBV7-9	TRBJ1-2	ASSPRDRGLYGYT